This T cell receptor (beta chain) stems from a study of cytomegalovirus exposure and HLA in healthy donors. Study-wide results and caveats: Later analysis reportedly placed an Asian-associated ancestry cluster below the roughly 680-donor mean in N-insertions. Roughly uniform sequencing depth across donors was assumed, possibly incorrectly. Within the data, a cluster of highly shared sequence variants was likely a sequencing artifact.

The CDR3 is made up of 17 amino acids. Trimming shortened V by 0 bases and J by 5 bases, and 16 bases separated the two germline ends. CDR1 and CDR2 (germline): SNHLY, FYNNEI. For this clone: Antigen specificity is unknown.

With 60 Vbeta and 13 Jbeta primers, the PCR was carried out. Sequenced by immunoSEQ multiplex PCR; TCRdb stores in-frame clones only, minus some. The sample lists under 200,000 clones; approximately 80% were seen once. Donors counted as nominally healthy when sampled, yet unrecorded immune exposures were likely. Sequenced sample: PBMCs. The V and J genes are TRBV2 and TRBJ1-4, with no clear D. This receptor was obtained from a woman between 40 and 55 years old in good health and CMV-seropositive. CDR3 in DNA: TGTGCCAGCAGTGAAGCGCTTCAGGCAGGCCGGAATGAAAAACTGTTTTTT. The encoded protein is CASSEALQAGRNEKLFF.